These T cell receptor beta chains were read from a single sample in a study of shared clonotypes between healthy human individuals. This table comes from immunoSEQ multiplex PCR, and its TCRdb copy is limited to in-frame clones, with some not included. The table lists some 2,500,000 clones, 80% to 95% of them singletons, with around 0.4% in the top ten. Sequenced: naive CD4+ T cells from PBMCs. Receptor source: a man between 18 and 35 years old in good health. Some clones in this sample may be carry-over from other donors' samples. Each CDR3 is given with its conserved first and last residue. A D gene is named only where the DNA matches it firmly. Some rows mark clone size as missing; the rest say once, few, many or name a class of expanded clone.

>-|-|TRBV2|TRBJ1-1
TGTGCCAGCAGTGTCGAGGGGACGGCACACACTGAAGCTTTCTTT
CASSVEGTAHTEAFF
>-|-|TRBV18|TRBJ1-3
TGTGCCAGCTCACCCCGGGCAGACTCTGGAAACACCATATATTTT
CASSPRADSGNTIYF
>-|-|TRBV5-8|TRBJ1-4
TGTGCCAGCAGCCCCAATAGGGGTTCTCTGTTTTTT
CASSPNRGSLFF
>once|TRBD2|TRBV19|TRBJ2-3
TGTGCTGGCGGGGGGCGCGCAGATACGCAGTATTTT
CAGGGRADTQYF
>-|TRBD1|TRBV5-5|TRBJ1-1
TGTGCCAGCAGCGCCCTTGAAACAGGGGATGGTGAAGCTTTCTTT
CASSALETGDGEAFF
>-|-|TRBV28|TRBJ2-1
TGTGCCAGCAGTATCTCCCGGGGCCAGGGGCATGAGCAGTTCTTC
CASSISRGQGHEQFF
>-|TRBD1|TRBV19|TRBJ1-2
TGTGCCAGTATCCGGACAGGAGATTCGATTAACTATGGCTACACCTTC
CASIRTGDSINYGYTF
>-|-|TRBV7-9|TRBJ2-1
TGTGCCAGCAGCGCACTTGGACAGTCTGGGGCTCAGTTCTTC
CASSALGQSGAQFF
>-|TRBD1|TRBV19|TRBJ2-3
TGTGCCAGTAGTATAAGGGGGCGGGATACGCAGTATTTT
CASSIRGRDTQYF
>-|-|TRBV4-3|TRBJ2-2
TGCGCCAGCAGCCAAGGTGTAGAGGGGGAGCTGTTTTTT
CASSQGVEGELFF
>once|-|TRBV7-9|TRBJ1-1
TGTGCCAGCAGCATTAATGAACAGGGTGGAGCTTTCTTT
CASSINEQGGAFF
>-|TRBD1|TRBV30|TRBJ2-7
TGTGCCTGGAGTCCGAGGGACAGGGGCCACGAGCAGTACTTC
CAWSPRDRGHEQYF
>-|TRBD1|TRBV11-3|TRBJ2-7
TGTGCCAGCAGTACGGGACAGGGGGCATCGGTGCAGTACTTC
CASSTGQGASVQYF